The T cell receptor (beta chain) under discussion was sequenced for a study of T cell responses to AZD1222 COVID-19 vaccine. Study-wide results and limits: AZD1222 recipients seropositive at baseline numbered only six or seven. A mostly white British donor set with more females was recruited, and clonal diversity was possibly underestimated. Spike-specific TCR breadth and depth were elevated following two AZD1222 doses. Without day 14 samples, only post-peak T cell repertoires were studied.

Of note for this clone: Antigen unknown.

V lost 3 bases, J lost 6 bases, and 12 bases stayed unmatched. The CDR3 is 17 amino acids. CDR1 is KGHDR, CDR2 SFDVKD, per germline. Sequencing was performed with immunoSEQ multiplex PCR; in TCRdb, only in-frame clones are kept and a portion is missing. Among more than 95,000 clones listed, around 84% were seen once. The J gene is TRBJ1-2, the V gene TRBV24-1; 10 nucleotides align to TRBD1. The receptor was isolated from an adult who received the AZD1222 COVID-19 vaccine. The input for sequencing was peripheral blood, taken 28 days after the second AZD1222 dose. The CDR3 spells CATSDPPGQGSLDGYTF. In nucleotides, the CDR3 is TGTGCCACCAGTGATCCGCCGGGACAGGGGAGTCTGGATGGCTACACCTTC.